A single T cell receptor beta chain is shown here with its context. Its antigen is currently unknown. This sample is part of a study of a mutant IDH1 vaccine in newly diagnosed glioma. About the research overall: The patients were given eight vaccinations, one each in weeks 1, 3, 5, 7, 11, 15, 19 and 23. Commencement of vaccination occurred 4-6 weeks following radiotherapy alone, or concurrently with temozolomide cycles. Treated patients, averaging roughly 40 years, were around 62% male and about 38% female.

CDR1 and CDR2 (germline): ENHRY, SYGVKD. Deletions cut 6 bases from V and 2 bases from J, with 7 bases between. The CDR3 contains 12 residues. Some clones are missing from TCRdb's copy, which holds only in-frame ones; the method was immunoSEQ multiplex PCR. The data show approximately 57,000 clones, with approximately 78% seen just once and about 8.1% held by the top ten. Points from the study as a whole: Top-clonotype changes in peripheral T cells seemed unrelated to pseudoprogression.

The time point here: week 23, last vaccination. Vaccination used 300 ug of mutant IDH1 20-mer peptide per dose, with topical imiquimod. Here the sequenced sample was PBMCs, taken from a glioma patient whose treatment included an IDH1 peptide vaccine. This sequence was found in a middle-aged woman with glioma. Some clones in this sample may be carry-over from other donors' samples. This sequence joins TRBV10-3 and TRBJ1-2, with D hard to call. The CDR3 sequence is CAISQGNYGYTF. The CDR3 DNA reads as TGTGCCATCAGCCAAGGAAACTATGGCTACACCTTC.